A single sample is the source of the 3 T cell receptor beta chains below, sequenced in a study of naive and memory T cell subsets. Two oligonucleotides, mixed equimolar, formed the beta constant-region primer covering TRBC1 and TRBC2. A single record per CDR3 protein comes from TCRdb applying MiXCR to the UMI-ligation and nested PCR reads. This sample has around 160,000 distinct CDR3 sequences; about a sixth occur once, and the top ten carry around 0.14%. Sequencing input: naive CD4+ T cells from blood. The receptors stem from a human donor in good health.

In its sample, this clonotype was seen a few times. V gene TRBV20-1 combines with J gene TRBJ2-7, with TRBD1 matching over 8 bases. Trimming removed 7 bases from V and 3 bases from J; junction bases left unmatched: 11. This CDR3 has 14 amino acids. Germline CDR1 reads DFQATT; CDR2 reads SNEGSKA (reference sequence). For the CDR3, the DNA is TGCAGTGTCCGAACAGGGGGGAATGGCTACGAGCAGTACTTC. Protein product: CSVRTGGNGYEQYF.

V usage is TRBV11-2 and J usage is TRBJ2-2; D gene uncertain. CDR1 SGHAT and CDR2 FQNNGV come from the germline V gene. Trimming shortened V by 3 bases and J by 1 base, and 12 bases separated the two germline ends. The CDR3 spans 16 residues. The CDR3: CASSLGTWENTGELFF. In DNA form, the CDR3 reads TGTGCCAGCAGCTTGGGTACGTGGGAGAACACCGGGGAGCTGTTTTTT.

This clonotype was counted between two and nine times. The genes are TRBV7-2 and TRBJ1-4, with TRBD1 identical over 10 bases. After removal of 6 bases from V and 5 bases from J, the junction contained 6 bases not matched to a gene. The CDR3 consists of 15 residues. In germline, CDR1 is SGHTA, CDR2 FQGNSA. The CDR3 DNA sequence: TGTGCCAGCAGTGACCGGGACAGGGGAAATGAAAAACTGTTTTTT. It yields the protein CASSDRDRGNEKLFF. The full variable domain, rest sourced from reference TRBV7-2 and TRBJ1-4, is GAGVSQSPSNKVTEKGKDVELRCDPISGHTALYWYRQSLGQGLEFLIYFQGNSAPDKSGLPSDRFSAERTGGSVSTLTIQRTQQEDSAVYLCASSDRDRGNEKLFFGSGTQLSVL.